One sample yielded the 3 T cell receptor beta chains listed below, sequenced in a study of cytomegalovirus exposure and HLA in healthy donors. Both 60 Vbeta primers and 13 Jbeta primers went into the PCR. The repertoire was sequenced with immunoSEQ multiplex PCR; TCRdb's copy has only in-frame clones and lacks some. This table has fewer than 110,000 clones, 60% to 75% appearing once. The sequencing input was PBMCs. All receptors come from a woman aged 35 to 49 in good health and CMV-seronegative.

The V call is TRBV6-1, the J call TRBJ2-5, with 10 positions matching TRBD2. V lost 0 bases and J lost 1; bases outside the gene matches: 14. The CDR3 extends over 20 amino acids. CDR1 is MNHNS, CDR2 SASEGT, per germline. DNA for the CDR3: TGTGCCAGCAGTGAAGCGCTCAGCGGGGGGGTGATGGTGTCCCAAGAGACCCAGTACTTC. It is translated as CASSEALSGGVMVSQETQYF.

The chain carries TRBV29-1 and TRBJ1-1; TRBD1 might be the D (6 bases). The CDR3 loop spans 13 amino acids. Germline V gene lookup returns CDR1 SQVTM and CDR2 ANQGSEA. V lost 7 bases and J lost 5, with 17 bases in between. DNA of the CDR3: TGCAGCGCCTTACAGGGTAGGGAAACTGAAGCTTTCTTT. Its protein product is CSALQGRETEAFF.

The chain couples TRBV10-3 to TRBJ1-2; 9 nucleotides agree with TRBD1. The CDR3 loop spans 14 amino acids. CDR1 and CDR2 from the germline V gene are ENHRY and SYGVKD. After removal of 5 bases from V and 4 bases from J, the junction contained 5 bases not matched to a gene. The chain's CDR3 is CAISTGGAGYGYTF. In nucleotides, the CDR3 is TGTGCCATCAGTACAGGGGGCGCCGGCTATGGCTACACCTTC.